The 9 T cell receptor beta chains listed next were all sequenced from one sample in a study of response to subunit inactivated influenza vaccine. From the RT-PCR reads, TCRdb called clonotypes with MiXCR, one entry per CDR3 protein. The sample yields 560,000 or so distinct CDR3 sequences, 6.5% to 8% seen once. The sequencing here drew on PBMCs from blood, taken about 24 months after vaccination. These receptors originate from a man aged 45-69 years who received an inactivated influenza vaccine.

This clonotype showed up many times. The chain recombines TRBV11-2 with TRBJ1-1; 8 bases map to TRBD1. The CDR3 totals 15 residues. Trimming at V came to 5 bases and at J to 1 base, leaving 6 bases not matched to a gene. The germline V gene has CDR1 SGHAT and CDR2 FQNNGV. The CDR3 spells CASSPGQGQNTEAFF. DNA of the CDR3: TGTGCCAGCAGCCCCGGACAGGGTCAGAACACTGAAGCTTTCTTT.

At least ten counts were recorded for this clonotype. This sequence joins TRBV12-3 or TRBV12-4 and TRBJ2-5, with 9 bases identical to TRBD1. The V gene end was trimmed by 3 bases and the J gene end by 5 bases; junction bases not matched to a gene: 4. The CDR3 is 14 residues long. DNA for the CDR3: TGTGCCAGCAGTTTTGGGACAGGGAGGGAGACCCAGTACTTC. Protein: CASSFGTGRETQYF.

This clonotype was picked up many times. As DNA, the CDR3 is TGCAGTGCTAGAGATCGAGTGGTGGGCGGGCCGAGCACAGATACGCAGTATTTT. It translates to CSARDRVVGGPSTDTQYF. V usage is TRBV20-1 and J usage is TRBJ2-3, with D perhaps matching TRBD2 (5 bases). The CDR3 has 18 amino acids. V lost 0 bases and J lost 0, with 19 bases in between. Germline V gene lookup returns CDR1 DFQATT and CDR2 SNEGSKA (reference sequence).

This clonotype was observed many times. V is TRBV11-2 and J is TRBJ1-4; the D is unclear. V was shortened by 2 bases and J by 8 bases, with 9 bases between the two germline ends. The CDR3 has 13 amino acids. CDR1 is SGHAT, CDR2 FQNNGV, per germline. The DNA of the CDR3 is TGTGCCAGCAGCTTAAGCCCGGGAGAAAAACTGTTTTTT. Translated: CASSLSPGEKLFF.

This clonotype was detected ten times or more. This sequence joins TRBV6-5 and TRBJ2-5; TRBD2 matches at 10 bases. J was trimmed by 5 bases and V by 3 bases; bases with no gene match: 6. CDR1 is MNHEY and CDR2 is SVGAGI in the germline V gene. This CDR3 region has 15 residues. The CDR3 bases are TGTGCCAGCAGTTATACTAGCGGGGCCTGGGAGACCCAGTACTTC. Its protein is CASSYTSGAWETQYF.

The V call is TRBV6-2 or TRBV6-3, the J call TRBJ2-7, with TRBD2 as a possible D gene (6 bases). The CDR3 is made up of 14 amino acids. V lost 7 bases to trimming and J lost 5 bases, with 18 bases between them. Germline V lookup: CDR1 MNHEY, CDR2 SVGEGT. CDR3 residues: CASNLRRGMNEQYF. For the CDR3, the DNA is TGTGCCAGCAACCTAAGGCGGGGCATGAACGAGCAGTACTTC.

As regards this clonotype: Compared with germline, one end of the junction differs, possibly owing to a read error. The rearrangement uses TRBV7-2 and TRBJ1-6; D is unresolved. Germline loops: CDR1 SGHTA, CDR2 FQGNSA. CDR3 size: 17 residues. CDR3 sequence: CASSFGVPGRGNTPLHF. CDR3 nucleotides: TGTGCCAGCAGCTTTGGTGTTCCGGGCCGGGGTAATACACCCCTCCACTTT.

There are a few counts of this clonotype. The rearrangement joins TRBV9 to TRBJ2-7; 9 nucleotides line up with TRBD1. With V trimmed by 3 bases and J by 6 bases, 7 bases remained unmatched. Germline CDR1 is SGDLS and CDR2 is YYNGEE. The CDR3 has 14 amino acids. The CDR3 region is CASSEQTGGVEQYF. The CDR3 coding sequence is TGTGCCAGCAGCGAGCAGACAGGGGGTGTCGAGCAGTACTTC.

The CDR3 region has the DNA TGTGCCAGCAGCCGGCTCCTTGGTGAGCAGTTCTTC. Translated, it gives CASSRLLGEQFF. The chain carries TRBV7-2 and TRBJ2-1; the D is unclear. The V end was cut by 5 bases, the J end by 9 bases, with 11 bases between. This CDR3 has 12 residues. Germline V gene data show CDR1 as SGHTA and CDR2 as FQGNSA.